Each of the 6 T cell receptor beta chains below was sequenced from the same sample in a study of blood T cell repertoires in COVID-19. Assay used: immunoSEQ multiplex PCR; TCRdb lists only in-frame clones, some missing. Seen here are 230,000 or so clones, about four fifths observed once, and the top ten hold around 7.5%. The sample was peripheral blood. The receptors here all came from a woman older than 75 with COVID-19, enrolled during active disease.

The V and J genes are TRBV9 and TRBJ1-2, with D tentatively TRBD1 (5 bases). This CDR3 comprises 15 residues. Trimming removed 0 bases at V and 4 bases at J, with 13 bases between. Germline-derived CDR1 and CDR2 are SGDLS and YYNGEE. The CDR3 region is CASSVVTGVIYGYTF. The CDR3 nucleotides are TGTGCCAGCAGCGTAGTAACAGGAGTTATCTATGGCTACACCTTC. Using reference TRBV9 and TRBJ1-2 for the parts outside the CDR3, the full variable domain is DSGVTQTPKHLITATGQRVTLRCSPRSGDLSVYWYQQSLDQGLQFLIQYYNGEERAKGNILERFSAQQFPDLHSELNLSSLELGDSALYFCASSVVTGVIYGYTFGSGTRLTVV.

The CDR3 spells CASSLEGALHTF. DNA of the CDR3: TGTGCCAGCAGCTTAGAGGGGGCGCTCCACACCTTC. The chain recombines TRBV7-2 with TRBJ1-2; 7 positions agree with TRBD1. Germline CDR1 is SGHTA and CDR2 is FQGNSA. J lost 12 bases, V lost 1 base, and 5 bases had no gene match. This CDR3 has 12 residues.

This clone was found many times. This CDR3 is CASSDRGPYGYTF. DNA for the CDR3: TGTGCCAGCAGCGACAGGGGGCCCTATGGCTACACCTTC. J is TRBJ1-2 and V is TRBV9, with TRBD1 identical over 9 bases. The CDR3 spans 13 residues. Trimming at V came to 3 bases and at J to 4 bases, leaving 1 base not matched to a gene. From germline, CDR1 is SGDLS and CDR2 YYNGEE.

This chain uses TRBV6-2 or TRBV6-3 with TRBJ2-7, with D maybe TRBD2 (6 bases). V lost 0 bases and J lost 1, with 7 bases in between. CDR1 MNHEY and CDR2 SVGEGT come from the germline V gene. CDR3 size: 14 residues. CDR3 region: CASSYSSGSYEQYF. DNA of the CDR3: TGTGCCAGCAGTTACTCGAGCGGGTCCTACGAGCAGTACTTC.

This chain links TRBV25-1 with TRBJ2-3, with D unclear. The CDR3 is 14 amino acids. Germline V gene data show CDR1 as MGHDK and CDR2 as SYGVNS. V was shortened by 3 bases and J by 4 bases, with 11 bases between the two germline ends. The CDR3 DNA reads TGTGCCAGCAGTGATTTTCAGAATCCAGATACGCAGTATTTT. The encoded protein is CASSDFQNPDTQYF. The whole variable domain, filled in from reference TRBV25-1 and TRBJ2-3, reads EADIYQTPRYLVIGTGKKITLECSQTMGHDKMYWYQQDPGMELHLIHYSYGVNSTEKGDLSSESTVSRIRTEHFPLTLESARPSHTSQYLCASSDFQNPDTQYFGPGTRLTVL.

V gene TRBV5-6 combines with J gene TRBJ2-5; 8 bases align to TRBD1. Trimming removed 2 bases from V and 4 bases from J; junction bases left unmatched: 10. This CDR3 has 16 amino acids. The V gene's germline CDR1 is SGHDT and CDR2 YYEEEE. The CDR3, as DNA: TGTGCCAGCAGCTTAGGACCAGGGGGCGTTGGAGAGACCCAGTACTTC. Translation gives CASSLGPGGVGETQYF.